This record concerns one T cell receptor (beta chain) sequence. Its antigen remains unidentified. This record comes from a study of CD8+ T cells in alopecia areata. Findings and caveats of the study: Patients displayed less clarity in TCR sharing than mice, a finding possibly related to HLA. In lesional scalp, particularly from alopecia totalis/universalis, clonality was higher than in normal scalp. Sequence data from scalp samples additionally include resident alphabeta T cells of normal skin.

CDR3 length equals 15 residues. The V gene's germline CDR1 is SNHLY and CDR2 FYNNEI. V gave up 4 bases and J gave up 7 bases; unmatched junction bases: 9. cDNA serving as the sequencing template came from extracted, reverse transcribed RNA. Repertoires were generated with immunoSEQ multiplex PCR, while TCRdb's copy carries only in-frame clones and drops some. The table has roughly 150,000 clones, 50% to 60% seen once. The sequenced sample was CD4+ T cells sorted from blood. The J gene is TRBJ2-3, the V gene TRBV2; the match to TRBD2 covers 9 bases. The clonotype originates from a human donor in good health. CDR3 sequence reads: CASSVSSGTINTQYF. Here the CDR3 DNA reads TGTGCCAGCAGTGTGTCTAGCGGGACCATAAATACGCAGTATTTT.